These 2 T cell receptor beta chains were sequenced from one sample in a study of vaccination and CD4 T cells after COVID-19. Noted time point: late sampling 161 to 241 days after vaccination in three convalescent patients. Each CDR3 protein is one row after TCRdb ran MiXCR on the PCR reads. The sample yields 25,000 to 30,000 distinct CDR3 sequences, 45% to 60% seen once. Sequencing used CD4+ T cells from blood, obtained about 7 months after SARS-CoV-2 vaccination. These receptors all come from a human donor who had recovered from COVID-19.

The genes are TRBV6-1 and TRBJ2-5; D possibly corresponds to TRBD1 (5 bases). There are 16 residues in the CDR3. Looked up from germline, CDR1 is MNHNS and CDR2 is SASEGT. Trimming removed 3 bases from V and 2 bases from J, with 16 bases in between. DNA of the CDR3: TGTGCCAGCAGTGAGGGGCCCTACAGAGGTCAAGAGACCCAGTACTTC. Translating it yields CASSEGPYRGQETQYF.

The chain joins TRBV5-6 to TRBJ2-1; 10 bases fit TRBD1. The CDR3 covers 14 residues. J gave up 9 bases and V 4 bases, and 7 bases lay outside the gene matches. Germline assignment: CDR1 SGHDT and CDR2 YYEEEE. CDR3 in amino acids: CASSGTGVSSEQFF. CDR3 in DNA: TGTGCCAGCAGCGGGACAGGGGTTTCATCTGAGCAGTTCTTC.